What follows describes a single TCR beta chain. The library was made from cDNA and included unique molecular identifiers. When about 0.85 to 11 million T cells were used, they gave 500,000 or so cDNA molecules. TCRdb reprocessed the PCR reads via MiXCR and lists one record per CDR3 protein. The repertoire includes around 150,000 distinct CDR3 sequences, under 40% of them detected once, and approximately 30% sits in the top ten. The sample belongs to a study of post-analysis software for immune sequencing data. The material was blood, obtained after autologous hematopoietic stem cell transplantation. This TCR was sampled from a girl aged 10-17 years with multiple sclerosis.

The CDR3, as DNA: TGTGCCACCAGCATAGTTGTAGGCACTGAAGCTTTCTTT. Encoded protein: CATSIVVGTEAFF. This chain connects TRBV15 to TRBJ1-1; D remains unclear. The germline gives CDR1 LNHNV, CDR2 YYDKDF (reference sequence). The CDR3 has 13 residues. V was shortened by 4 bases and J by 4 bases, with 10 bases between the two germline ends.